This is a list of T cell receptor beta chains from one sample in a study of blood T cell repertoires in COVID-19. Repertoires were generated with immunoSEQ multiplex PCR, while TCRdb's copy carries only in-frame clones and drops some. The data contain about 370,000 clones, roughly nine tenths of them singletons. The sequenced sample was peripheral blood. The receptors were gathered from a woman under 40 with COVID-19, enrolled during active disease. Each CDR3 is given with its conserved first and last residue. Each record gives: D gene, clone size, V gene, J gene, CDR3 length, CDR3 DNA, CDR3 protein. A D gene is named only where the DNA matches it firmly. The size field is filled for only some rows; it gives once, few, many or a size class.

d_gene: NA
abundance: once
v_gene: TRBV5-1
j_gene: TRBJ2-3
len: 13
CDR3nt: TGCGCCAGCAGCTCCGGGAGTACAGATACGCAGTATTTT
CDR3aa: CASSSGSTDTQYF

d_gene: TRBD1
abundance: NA
v_gene: TRBV7-9
j_gene: TRBJ1-5
len: 14
CDR3nt: TGTGCCAGCAGGTCGGGACAGCCCAATCAGCCCCAGCATTTT
CDR3aa: CASRSGQPNQPQHF

d_gene: TRBD1
abundance: NA
v_gene: TRBV5-1
j_gene: TRBJ1-2
len: 14
CDR3nt: TGCGCCAGCAGCCGCGGGGACAGTGGTTATGGCTACACCTTC
CDR3aa: CASSRGDSGYGYTF

d_gene: NA
abundance: once
v_gene: TRBV6-5
j_gene: TRBJ2-5
len: 13
CDR3nt: TGTGCCAGCACTAACGGGTACCAAGAGACCCAGTACTTC
CDR3aa: CASTNGYQETQYF

d_gene: TRBD2
abundance: NA
v_gene: TRBV18
j_gene: TRBJ2-1
len: 17
CDR3nt: TGTGCCAGCTCACCCCAGGGACTAGCGGGCTTCTACAATGAGCAGTTCTTC
CDR3aa: CASSPQGLAGFYNEQFF

d_gene: NA
abundance: NA
v_gene: TRBV7-2
j_gene: TRBJ2-1
len: 15
CDR3nt: TGTGCCAGCAGCTTAGCGGGAGTTTCCTACAATGAGCAGTTCTTC
CDR3aa: CASSLAGVSYNEQFF

d_gene: NA
abundance: NA
v_gene: TRBV4-1
j_gene: TRBJ1-2
len: 14
CDR3nt: TGCGCCAGCAGCCAAAAATCCGGGAACTATGGCTACACCTTC
CDR3aa: CASSQKSGNYGYTF

d_gene: TRBD1
abundance: NA
v_gene: TRBV13
j_gene: TRBJ2-5
len: 19
CDR3nt: TGTGCCAGCAGCTTAAGTTGGGACAGGGGGGAAAAGGGTCAAGAGACCCAGTACTTC
CDR3aa: CASSLSWDRGEKGQETQYF

d_gene: NA
abundance: NA
v_gene: TRBV11-2
j_gene: TRBJ2-4
len: 18
CDR3nt: TGTGCCAGCAGCTTAGTGGGGCCGAGAAACTTAGCCAAAAACATTCAGTACTTC
CDR3aa: CASSLVGPRNLAKNIQYF

d_gene: NA
abundance: NA
v_gene: TRBV3-1/TRBV3-2
j_gene: TRBJ1-1
len: 14
CDR3nt: TGTGCCAGCACCCAAACAGATATGAACACTGAAGCTTTCTTT
CDR3aa: CASTQTDMNTEAFF

d_gene: NA
abundance: NA
v_gene: TRBV27
j_gene: TRBJ1-2
len: 13
CDR3nt: TGTGCCAGCAGTTTATCGAAACAGGCCCACTACACCTTC
CDR3aa: CASSLSKQAHYTF

d_gene: NA
abundance: few
v_gene: TRBV24-1
j_gene: TRBJ2-1
len: 14
CDR3nt: TGTGCCACCAGTGGCCCTACAGGGCCCAATGAGCAGTTCTTC
CDR3aa: CATSGPTGPNEQFF

d_gene: TRBD1
abundance: NA
v_gene: TRBV18
j_gene: TRBJ1-5
len: 14
CDR3nt: TGTGCCAGCTCACCAACAGGGGGGGATCAGCCCCAGCATTTT
CDR3aa: CASSPTGGDQPQHF

d_gene: NA
abundance: once
v_gene: TRBV11-2
j_gene: TRBJ2-4
len: 16
CDR3nt: TGTGCCAGCAGCTTAGCCCTGACTATGTTGGAAAACATTCAGTACTTC
CDR3aa: CASSLALTMLENIQYF

d_gene: NA
abundance: NA
v_gene: TRBV10-3
j_gene: TRBJ2-5
len: 14
CDR3nt: TGTGCCATCAGTGAACGCGCCTTACAAGAGACCCAGTACTTC
CDR3aa: CAISERALQETQYF

d_gene: TRBD2
abundance: NA
v_gene: TRBV7-2
j_gene: TRBJ2-1
len: 16
CDR3nt: TGTGCCAGCAGCCTCAGCCCGGGACTAGCGGCCAATGAGCAGTTCTTC
CDR3aa: CASSLSPGLAANEQFF

d_gene: TRBD2
abundance: NA
v_gene: TRBV10-3
j_gene: TRBJ2-1
len: 18
CDR3nt: TGTGCCATCAGGGGGACTAGCGGGAGGTCCCCCGGCCCCGATGAGCAGTTCTTC
CDR3aa: CAIRGTSGRSPGPDEQFF

d_gene: TRBD2
abundance: few
v_gene: TRBV5-1
j_gene: TRBJ2-1
len: 17
CDR3nt: TGCGCCAGCAGCCCACAAGTATTGGGAGGGGTTTTTGATGAGCAGTTCTTC
CDR3aa: CASSPQVLGGVFDEQFF

d_gene: TRBD1
abundance: NA
v_gene: TRBV28
j_gene: TRBJ1-4
len: 14
CDR3nt: TGTGCCAGCAGTTCCGGGGACAGGAATGAAAAACTGTTTTTT
CDR3aa: CASSSGDRNEKLFF

d_gene: TRBD2
abundance: NA
v_gene: TRBV6-2/TRBV6-3
j_gene: TRBJ2-5
len: 16
CDR3nt: TGTGCCAGCAGTTCCCGACTAGCGGGGGCCCAAGAGACCCAGTACTTC
CDR3aa: CASSSRLAGAQETQYF

d_gene: NA
abundance: NA
v_gene: TRBV6-6
j_gene: TRBJ2-5
len: 11
CDR3nt: TGTGCCAGCAGTTACGCGGAGACCCAGTACTTC
CDR3aa: CASSYAETQYF

d_gene: NA
abundance: NA
v_gene: TRBV28
j_gene: TRBJ1-5
len: 14
CDR3nt: TGTGCCAGCAGTTTACCAGGGAGCAATCAGCCCCAGCATTTT
CDR3aa: CASSLPGSNQPQHF

d_gene: NA
abundance: NA
v_gene: TRBV18
j_gene: TRBJ1-1
len: 16
CDR3nt: TGTGCCAGCTCACAGTTGGTTAGGCAGGCGAACACTGAAGCTTTCTTT
CDR3aa: CASSQLVRQANTEAFF

d_gene: NA
abundance: NA
v_gene: TRBV7-9
j_gene: TRBJ1-2
len: 14
CDR3nt: TGTGCCAGCAGCGGAATGGGCCTTAACTATGGCTACACCTTC
CDR3aa: CASSGMGLNYGYTF

d_gene: TRBD2
abundance: NA
v_gene: TRBV14
j_gene: TRBJ2-2
len: 14
CDR3nt: TGTGCCAGCAGCCGGCTAGCGGGAACCGGGGAGCTGTTTTTT
CDR3aa: CASSRLAGTGELFF

d_gene: NA
abundance: NA
v_gene: TRBV9
j_gene: TRBJ1-5
len: 14
CDR3nt: TGTGCCAGCAGCCCCCGGGACACCGGAGATCCCCAGCATTTT
CDR3aa: CASSPRDTGDPQHF

d_gene: NA
abundance: NA
v_gene: TRBV6-1
j_gene: TRBJ1-1
len: 14
CDR3nt: TGTGCCAGCAGACCCCGTGTCGGGGGGAGTGAAGCTTTCTTT
CDR3aa: CASRPRVGGSEAFF

d_gene: NA
abundance: NA
v_gene: TRBV24-1
j_gene: TRBJ1-1
len: 14
CDR3nt: TGTGCCACCAGTGAGAAGGGGCTGGGGACTGAAGCTTTCTTT
CDR3aa: CATSEKGLGTEAFF

d_gene: TRBD2
abundance: NA
v_gene: TRBV7-2
j_gene: TRBJ2-3
len: 15
CDR3nt: TGTGCCAGCAGCTCTCTAGCGGGAGGGGCAGATACGCAGTATTTT
CDR3aa: CASSSLAGGADTQYF

d_gene: NA
abundance: NA
v_gene: TRBV7-2
j_gene: TRBJ2-1
len: 13
CDR3nt: TGTGCCAGCAGCCGGGACACGTACAATGAGCAGTTCTTC
CDR3aa: CASSRDTYNEQFF

d_gene: TRBD1
abundance: NA
v_gene: TRBV7-8
j_gene: TRBJ1-4
len: 17
CDR3nt: TGTGCCAGCAGCCGGAGACGACAGGGTATCACTAATGAAAAACTGTTTTTT
CDR3aa: CASSRRRQGITNEKLFF

d_gene: NA
abundance: few
v_gene: TRBV6-5
j_gene: TRBJ1-1
len: 13
CDR3nt: TGTGCCAGCAGTTGGGACACGAACACTGAAGCTTTCTTT
CDR3aa: CASSWDTNTEAFF

d_gene: NA
abundance: once
v_gene: TRBV4-3
j_gene: TRBJ2-7
len: 15
CDR3nt: TGCGCCAGCAGCCAAGAGACCCAGCGTTTCTACGAGCAGTACTTC
CDR3aa: CASSQETQRFYEQYF

d_gene: NA
abundance: NA
v_gene: TRBV11-3
j_gene: TRBJ2-3
len: 15
CDR3nt: TGTGCCAGCAGCTTAGGGACAGGAGGGGCAGATACGCAGTATTTT
CDR3aa: CASSLGTGGADTQYF

d_gene: NA
abundance: NA
v_gene: TRBV18
j_gene: TRBJ1-1
len: 15
CDR3nt: TGTGCCAGCTCTACGTCCGGGTCTTTAAACACTGAAGCTTTCTTT
CDR3aa: CASSTSGSLNTEAFF

d_gene: TRBD1
abundance: NA
v_gene: TRBV5-4
j_gene: TRBJ1-2
len: 13
CDR3nt: TGTGCCAGCAGCTCCGACAGGGCCTATGGCTACACCTTC
CDR3aa: CASSSDRAYGYTF

d_gene: TRBD1
abundance: few
v_gene: TRBV27
j_gene: TRBJ1-5
len: 16
CDR3nt: TGTGCCAGCAGTCTCAGGGACAGCCGGCGGGGTCAGCCCCAGCATTTT
CDR3aa: CASSLRDSRRGQPQHF